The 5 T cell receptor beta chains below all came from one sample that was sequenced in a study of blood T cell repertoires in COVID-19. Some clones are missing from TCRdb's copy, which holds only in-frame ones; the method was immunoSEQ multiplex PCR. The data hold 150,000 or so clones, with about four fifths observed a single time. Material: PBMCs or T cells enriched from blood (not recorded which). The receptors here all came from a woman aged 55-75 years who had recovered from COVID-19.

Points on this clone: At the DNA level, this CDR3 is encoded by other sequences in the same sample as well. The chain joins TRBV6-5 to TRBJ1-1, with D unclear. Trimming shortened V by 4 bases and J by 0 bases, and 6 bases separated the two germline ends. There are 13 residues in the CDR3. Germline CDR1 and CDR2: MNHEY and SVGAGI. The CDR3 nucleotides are TGTGCCAGCAGTTCTACGGTGAACACTGAAGCTTTCTTT. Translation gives CASSSTVNTEAFF.

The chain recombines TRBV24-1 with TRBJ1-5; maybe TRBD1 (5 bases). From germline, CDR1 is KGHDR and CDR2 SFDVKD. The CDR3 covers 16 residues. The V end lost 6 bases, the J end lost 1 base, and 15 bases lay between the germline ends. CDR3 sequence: CATSSTGGISNQPQHF. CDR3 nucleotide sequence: TGTGCCACCAGTAGCACAGGTGGGATAAGCAATCAGCCCCAGCATTTT.

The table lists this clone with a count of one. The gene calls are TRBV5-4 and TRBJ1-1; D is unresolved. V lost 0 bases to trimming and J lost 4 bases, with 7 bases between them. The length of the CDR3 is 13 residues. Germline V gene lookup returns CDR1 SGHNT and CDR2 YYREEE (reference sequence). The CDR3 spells CASSLGYGTEAFF. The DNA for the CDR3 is TGTGCCAGCAGCTTGGGATACGGCACTGAAGCTTTCTTT.

This CDR3 is CATRQGLGYTF. In DNA form, the CDR3 reads TGTGCCACCAGACAGGGTCTTGGCTACACCTTC. The chain has TRBV24-1 and TRBJ1-2; D possibly corresponds to TRBD1 (6 bases). This CDR3 is 11 amino acids long. The V end lost 7 bases, the J end lost 7 bases, and 9 bases lay between the germline ends. CDR1 and CDR2 (germline): KGHDR, SFDVKD.

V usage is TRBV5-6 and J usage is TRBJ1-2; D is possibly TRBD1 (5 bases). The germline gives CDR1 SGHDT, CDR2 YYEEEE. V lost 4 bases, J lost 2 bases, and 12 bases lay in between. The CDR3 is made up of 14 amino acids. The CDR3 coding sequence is TGTGCCAGCAGCCCTACAGGATTCAACTATGGCTACACCTTC. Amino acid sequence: CASSPTGFNYGYTF.